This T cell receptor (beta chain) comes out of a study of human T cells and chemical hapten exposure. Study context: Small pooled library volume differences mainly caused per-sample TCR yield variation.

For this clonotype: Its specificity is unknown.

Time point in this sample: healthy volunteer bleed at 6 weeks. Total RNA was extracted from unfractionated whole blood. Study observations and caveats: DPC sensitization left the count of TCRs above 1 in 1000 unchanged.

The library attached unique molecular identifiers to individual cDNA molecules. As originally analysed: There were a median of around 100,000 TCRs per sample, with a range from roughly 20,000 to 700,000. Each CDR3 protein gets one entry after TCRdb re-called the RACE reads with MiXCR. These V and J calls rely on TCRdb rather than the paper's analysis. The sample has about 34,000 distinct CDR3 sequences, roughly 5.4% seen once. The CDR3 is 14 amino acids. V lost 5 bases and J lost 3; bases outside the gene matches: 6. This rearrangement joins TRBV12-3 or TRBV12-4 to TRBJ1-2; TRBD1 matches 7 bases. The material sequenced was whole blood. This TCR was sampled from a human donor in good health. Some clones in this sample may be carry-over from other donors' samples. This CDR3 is CASSPGTDHYGYTF. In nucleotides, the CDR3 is TGTGCCAGCAGTCCCGGGACAGATCACTATGGCTACACCTTC.